This T cell receptor beta chain is from a study of long-term antiretroviral therapy in people with HIV. Comment on this clone: Its specificity is unknown.

Trimming removed 1 base at V and 5 bases at J, with 14 bases between. Germline V gene data show CDR1 as LNHNV and CDR2 as YYDKDF (reference sequence). The CDR3 runs to 15 residues. General study points: Blood was collected between the mid-2000s and the late 2010s, possibly under older ART regimens. Compared with controls, HIV repertoires showed narrower CDR3 length ranges. ART adherence, viral resistance and therapy changes went unrecorded.

At survey level, the immunoSEQ assay was run in its v3.0 version. Researchers set sequencing to target about 40,000-55,000 T-cell genomes per sample. The protocol was immunoSEQ multiplex PCR, while the TCRdb copy is restricted to in-frame clones and leaves out a portion. This table has 20,000 to 30,000 clones, approximately 86% appearing once. The sequence derives from a man younger than 45 with HIV. The sample in question was unsorted PBMCs, obtained roughly 4.5 years after starting antiretroviral therapy. This rearrangement joins TRBV15 to TRBJ2-5, with no clear D. The CDR3 nucleotides are TGTGCCACCAGCAGAGCAGTGAAAGGGTGGGAGACCCAGTACTTC. Translated: CATSRAVKGWETQYF.